A single T cell receptor (beta chain) is shown here with its context. V dropped 3 bases and J dropped 1 base, with 13 bases sitting between them. The CDR3 spans 17 residues. Germline V gene lookup returns CDR1 MDHEN and CDR2 SYDVKM. This entry is derived from a study of T cell responses to AZD1222 COVID-19 vaccine. Using immunoSEQ multiplex PCR, the repertoire was profiled, and TCRdb retains in-frame clones only, with some absent. The sample holds under 95,000 clones, approximately 83% seen once. The V gene is TRBV28, the J gene TRBJ2-6; D is unclear. This TCR was recovered from an adult who received the AZD1222 COVID-19 vaccine. The sequences come from peripheral blood, collected 28 days after the second AZD1222 dose. As DNA, the CDR3 is TGTGCCAGCAGTTTTTACAGTGAATTATCTGGGGCCAACGTCCTGACTTTC. Protein product: CASSFYSELSGANVLTF.